This T cell receptor (beta chain) was recovered during a study of control samples from healthy donors and cancer patients. The protocol was immunoSEQ multiplex PCR, while the TCRdb copy is restricted to in-frame clones and leaves out a portion. The data show around 230,000 clones, with roughly 94% seen just once and 1.5% held by the top ten. Germline V gene sequence: CDR1 DFQATT, CDR2 SNEGSKA (reference sequence). J was trimmed by 2 bases and V by 3 bases; bases with no gene match: 6. This CDR3 has 14 residues. Source material: blood. This TCR derives from a man between 50 and 59 years old in good health. The V and J genes are TRBV20-1 and TRBJ2-7; 8 nucleotides match TRBD1. The CDR3 sequence: CSASLTGGPYEQYF. The CDR3 DNA reads as TGCAGTGCTAGTTTAACAGGGGGGCCCTACGAGCAGTACTTC.